This T cell receptor (beta chain) was recorded in a study of Graves' ophthalmopathy and Graves' hyperthyroidism. Across the study: Stable hyperthyroidism referred to disease that showed no ophthalmopathy within 18 months of follow-up.

This clonotype was counted between two and nine times. At one of its ends the junction is not consistent with the germline gene, which may arise from a read error. CDR3 length: 17 amino acids. Per germline, CDR1 SGHAT and CDR2 FQNNGV. Scientists amplified the TCR beta CDR3 regions from RNA transcripts. The workflow started with a first-round RT-PCR run with HTBI primers and then moved on to a second-round multiplex PCR. TCRdb re-analysed the multiplex PCR reads in MiXCR, keeping a single row per CDR3 protein. Of around 1,200,000 distinct CDR3 sequences in the sample, 35% to 40% were seen once. Reliance was placed on clinical symptoms, serum thyroxine, TRAb, thyroid ultrasound and orbital computed tomography for diagnosis.

This clonotype was sampled from an adult man with Graves' hyperthyroidism. This chain uses TRBV11-2 with TRBJ2-5; D ambiguous. What was sequenced was peripheral blood or thyroid tissue (not recorded which). The CDR3 nucleotides read TGCGCCAGCAGCCAAGAAAGGGAAGAAGCGAGGTTTGAGACCCAGTACTTC. Translated, it gives CASSQEREEARFETQYF.